What follows are 20 T cell receptor beta chains derived from one specimen sequenced in a study of identical twins. TCRdb passed the 5' RACE reads through MiXCR, listing each CDR3 protein once. The table lists approximately 490,000 distinct CDR3 sequences, around 24% of them singletons, with approximately 0.52% in the top ten. These data were also reused for a study on yellow fever vaccine responses in identical twins.

Sequenced material: CD4+ T cells sorted from blood. These receptors were taken from a woman between 18 and 29 years old in good health.

CDR3 bases: TGTGCCAGCAGCCAATTTGGTGAAGAGCAGTTCTTC. This sequence encodes CASSQFGEEQFF. V gene TRBV14 combines with J gene TRBJ2-1; D gene uncertain. Germline V gives CDR1 SGHDN, CDR2 FVKESK. CDR3 length: 12 amino acids. The V end lost 2 bases, the J end lost 10 bases, and 9 bases lay between the germline ends.

The chain links TRBV12-3 or TRBV12-4 to TRBJ2-2; D unclear. The CDR3 covers 17 residues. V was pared by 2 bases and J by 5 bases, with 18 bases between. The chain's CDR3 is CASSLLPWATTTGELFF. CDR3 coding DNA: TGTGCCAGCAGTTTATTACCTTGGGCCACCACGACCGGGGAGCTGTTTTTT.

The chain has TRBV12-3 or TRBV12-4 and TRBJ2-7, with 7 bases identical to TRBD1. The CDR3 runs 15 residues. The J segment lost 4 bases and the V segment lost 5 bases, leaving 11 bases of the junction unmatched. The CDR3 reads CASSLRDSQFYEQYF. CDR3 nucleotide sequence: TGTGCCAGCAGTCTCCGGGACAGTCAGTTTTACGAGCAGTACTTC.

The V and J genes are TRBV28 and TRBJ1-2, with 7 bases fitting TRBD1. The CDR3 is made up of 14 amino acids. The germline V gene has CDR1 MDHEN and CDR2 SYDVKM. The V and J ends lost 5 bases and 4 bases, in that order; junction bases with no gene match: 7. The CDR3 DNA reads as TGTGCCAGCAGTCCAGGGACAGTTTCCTATGGCTACACCTTC. It specifies CASSPGTVSYGYTF.

The gene calls are TRBV18 and TRBJ2-7; unclear D gene. Between the trimmed V and J ends, which lost 0 bases and 2 bases, there was a span of 11 bases. The CDR3 loop spans 15 amino acids. CDR1 KGHSH and CDR2 LQKENI come from the germline V gene. This CDR3 is CASSPPVTVTYEQYF. CDR3 bases: TGTGCCAGCTCACCACCGGTCACAGTCACCTACGAGCAGTACTTC.

The rearrangement links TRBV3-1 to TRBJ2-1, with D perhaps matching TRBD1 (6 bases). Looked up from germline, CDR1 is LGHDT and CDR2 is YNNKEL (reference sequence). With 4 bases removed from V and 4 bases from J, the gap between germline ends came to 11 bases. CDR3 length equals 14 residues. The CDR3 DNA follows: TGTGCCAGCAGCCTTTCCACAGGGTACAATGAGCAGTTCTTC. Its translation: CASSLSTGYNEQFF.

The rearrangement joins TRBV4-1 to TRBJ2-3; 12 bases agree with TRBD2. The germline gives CDR1 MGHRA, CDR2 YSYEKL. Trimming at V came to 4 bases and at J to 2 bases, leaving 7 bases not matched to a gene. CDR3 size: 17 residues. This CDR3 reads CASSPRTSGVHTDTQYF. In DNA form, the CDR3 reads TGCGCCAGCAGCCCCAGGACTAGCGGGGTTCACACAGATACGCAGTATTTT.

The table lists this clonotype with a few counts. This chain joins TRBV2 and TRBJ2-7; D is possibly TRBD2 (6 bases). This CDR3 spans 15 amino acids. CDR1 and CDR2 (germline): SNHLY, FYNNEI. V lost 3 bases and J lost 0, with 12 bases in between. CDR3 coding DNA: TGTGCCAGCAGTGAGGGACTGGCAAGCTCCTACGAGCAGTACGTC. It is translated as CASSEGLASSYEQYV.

V is TRBV29-1 and J is TRBJ2-2; D unclear. V shed 4 bases and J shed 1 base, with 4 bases lying between them. The CDR3 covers 12 residues. Germline lookup yields CDR1 SQVTM and CDR2 ANQGSEA. This chain's CDR3 is CSVGLNTGELFF. CDR3 nucleotide sequence: TGCAGCGTTGGGTTGAACACCGGGGAGCTGTTTTTT.

The table lists this clonotype with a few counts. V usage is TRBV11-2 and J usage is TRBJ2-2; tentatively, D is TRBD2 (5 bases). Germline V lookup: CDR1 SGHAT, CDR2 FQNNGV. The CDR3 is made up of 15 amino acids. Deletions cut 2 bases from V and 1 base from J, with 8 bases between. CDR3 DNA: TGTGCCAGCAGCTTATGGGAGAGGAACACCGGGGAGCTGTTTTTT. Translation: CASSLWERNTGELFF.

This clonotype was recorded a few times. The CDR3 coding sequence is TGTGCCAGCAGAAGCCGTACAGGCGTAGAGACCCAGTACTTC. It translates to CASRSRTGVETQYF. The chain couples TRBV2 to TRBJ2-5, with a possible D match to TRBD1 (5 bases). V was pared by 6 bases and J by 4 bases, with 15 bases between. Germline CDR1 and CDR2: SNHLY and FYNNEI. This CDR3 region has 14 residues.

The genes are TRBV11-2 and TRBJ2-4; D not resolved. The V gene's germline CDR1 is SGHAT and CDR2 FQNNGV. The CDR3 extends over 12 amino acids. Trimming stripped 5 bases from V and 6 bases from J, with 8 bases between. CDR3 coding DNA: TGTGCCAGCAGCGAGCATGGAAACATTCAGTACTTC. Translated: CASSEHGNIQYF.

The V and J genes are TRBV7-7 and TRBJ2-2; 7 nucleotides align to TRBD1. V shed 5 bases and J 4 bases; nucleotides not matched to a gene: 10. CDR1 SSHAT and CDR2 FNYEAQ come from the germline V gene (reference sequence). This CDR3 is 16 amino acids long. The CDR3 nucleotides are TGTGCCAGCAGCCATAAGGGGACAGACATCACCGGGGAGCTGTTTTTT. It codes for CASSHKGTDITGELFF.

This clonotype has more than one count but fewer than ten. This chain connects TRBV14 to TRBJ2-3, with D possibly being TRBD1 or TRBD2 (5 bases each). The CDR3 runs 16 residues. The V end lost 0 bases, the J end lost 2 bases, and 12 bases lay between the germline ends. The germline gives CDR1 SGHDN, CDR2 FVKESK. The CDR3 reads CASSQDIGALTDTQYF. CDR3 in DNA: TGTGCCAGCAGCCAAGATATCGGGGCGCTCACAGATACGCAGTATTTT. Variable domain in full (rest from reference TRBV14 and TRBJ2-3): EAGVTQFPSHSVIEKGQTVTLRCDPISGHDNLYWYRRVMGKEIKFLLHFVKESKQDESGMPNNRFLAERTGGTYSTLKVQPAELEDSGVYFCASSQDIGALTDTQYFGPGTRLTVL.

This clonotype came up a few times. The rearrangement uses TRBV2 and TRBJ2-1; D is uncertain. The CDR3 is made up of 14 amino acids. Trimming cost V 0 bases and J 5 bases, with 8 bases left between them. The germline V gene has CDR1 SNHLY and CDR2 FYNNEI. This CDR3 reads CASSEALRDNEQFF. For the CDR3, the DNA is TGTGCCAGCAGTGAAGCGCTTAGAGACAATGAGCAGTTCTTC.

This clonotype was picked up a small number of times. CDR3 DNA: TGTGCCAGCACCCCGTTGGGGAGCCGCAATGAGCAGTTCTTC. As protein: CASTPLGSRNEQFF. The rearrangement links TRBV2 to TRBJ2-1; weak D call: TRBD2 (5 bases). Germline V gene data show CDR1 as SNHLY and CDR2 as FYNNEI. The V gene lost 7 bases and the J gene lost 6 bases, with 16 bases spanning the gap. The CDR3 is made up of 14 amino acids.

The V and J genes are TRBV5-1 and TRBJ2-1; D is unclear. Germline values: CDR1 SGHRS, CDR2 YFSETQ. This CDR3 has 13 amino acids. V was shortened by 0 bases and J by 6 bases, with 7 bases between the two germline ends. This CDR3 reads CASSLGSRNEQFF. As DNA, the CDR3 is TGCGCCAGCAGCTTGGGCTCTCGCAATGAGCAGTTCTTC.

This clonotype was picked up many times. This sequence joins TRBV12-3 or TRBV12-4 and TRBJ1-1; D is ambiguous. The CDR3 length is 13 residues. Trimming removed 4 bases from V and 5 bases from J, with 11 bases in between. This CDR3 is CASSWNGRTEAFF. In DNA, the CDR3 is TGTGCCAGCAGTTGGAACGGGAGGACTGAAGCTTTCTTT.

The V gene is TRBV10-3, the J gene TRBJ2-7, with 9 nucleotides matching TRBD2. The CDR3 contains 15 residues. CDR1 is ENHRY, CDR2 SYGVKD, per germline. J was trimmed by 4 bases and V by 5 bases; bases with no gene match: 9. In nucleotides, the CDR3 is TGTGCCATCAGTTCTACCGGGACTAGCAGTTACGAGCAGTACTTC. As protein: CAISSTGTSSYEQYF.

This clonotype was found a few times. V is TRBV12-3 or TRBV12-4 and J is TRBJ2-5; the D gene is possibly TRBD2 (6 bases). Trimming left V 3 bases short and J 1 base short, with 15 bases between. The CDR3 contains 16 residues. The CDR3 sequence: CASSLFSAGTQETQYF. Here the CDR3 DNA reads TGTGCCAGCAGTTTGTTCTCGGCGGGGACCCAAGAGACCCAGTACTTC.